The 19 T cell receptor beta chains below were found in one sample sequenced in a study of cytomegalovirus exposure and HLA in healthy donors. The table came from immunoSEQ multiplex PCR; TCRdb's copy has only in-frame clones and leaves some out. The data show fewer than 200,000 clones, 89% seen once. The specimen sequenced was PBMCs. All receptors come from a man between 18 and 29 years old in good health and CMV-seropositive.

This chain links TRBV28 with TRBJ1-3, with TRBD1 matching 7 bases. V gave up 7 bases and J gave up 3 bases; unmatched junction bases: 9. CDR1 and CDR2 from the germline V gene are MDHEN and SYDVKM. This CDR3 contains 15 residues. This CDR3 reads CASKLTDRLGNTIYF. The CDR3 nucleotides are TGTGCCAGCAAATTAACGGACAGGCTTGGAAACACCATATATTTT.

The chain has TRBV5-4 and TRBJ2-5; no reliable D call. With 0 bases removed from V and 2 bases from J, the gap between germline ends came to 8 bases. The CDR3 is 14 residues long. Germline-derived CDR1 and CDR2 are SGHNT and YYREEE (reference sequence). The CDR3 is CASSLGLSQETQYF. The CDR3, as DNA: TGTGCCAGCAGCTTGGGACTTTCACAAGAGACCCAGTACTTC.

This chain connects TRBV30 to TRBJ1-5; D not certain. CDR1 and CDR2 from the germline V gene are GTSNPN and SVGIG (reference sequence). V dropped 0 bases and J dropped 2 bases, with 23 bases sitting between them. The CDR3 has 19 residues. The CDR3 DNA is TGTGCCTGGAGTGTAACTGGATCTGAGGGTTATTGGGGCAATCAGCCCCAGCATTTT. The encoded protein is CAWSVTGSEGYWGNQPQHF.

The chain links TRBV7-3 to TRBJ2-1; TRBD2 might be the D (5 bases). This CDR3 has 15 residues. V lost 2 bases, J lost 8 bases, and 16 bases lay in between. Germline V gives CDR1 SGHTA, CDR2 FQGTGA. The chain's CDR3 is CASSLRLALVDEQFF. The CDR3 nucleotides read TGTGCCAGCAGCTTACGGCTAGCATTGGTCGATGAGCAGTTCTTC.

The chain recombines TRBV19 with TRBJ2-7; D may be TRBD2 (6 bases). With 5 bases removed from V and 3 bases from J, the gap between germline ends came to 14 bases. The CDR3 is 14 residues long. Germline assignment: CDR1 LNHDA and CDR2 SQIVND (reference sequence). CDR3 sequence (DNA): TGTGCCAGTAGTCCGGGACTCACGAACTACGAGCAGTACTTC. This codes for CASSPGLTNYEQYF.

This chain links TRBV28 with TRBJ2-3, with D possibly matching TRBD2 (6 bases). Deletions cut 5 bases from V and 0 bases from J, with 12 bases between. The CDR3 loop spans 15 amino acids. CDR1 and CDR2 from the germline V gene are MDHEN and SYDVKM. CDR3 DNA sequence: TGTGCCAGCAGTCCGGGGACTGCTAGCACAGATACGCAGTATTTT. This codes for CASSPGTASTDTQYF.

The rearrangement joins TRBV27 to TRBJ1-1; 10 bases line up with TRBD1. The J segment lost 3 bases and the V segment lost 6 bases, leaving 7 bases of the junction unmatched. CDR1 is MNHEY and CDR2 is SMNVEV in the germline V gene (reference sequence). The CDR3 runs to 15 residues. CDR3 in DNA: TGTGCCAGCAGACAGACAGGGGGCAAGGACACTGAAGCTTTCTTT. Amino acids: CASRQTGGKDTEAFF.

The chain couples TRBV4-1 to TRBJ2-1, with 7 bases that match TRBD2. V gave up 0 bases and J gave up 5 bases; unmatched junction bases: 7. Looked up from germline, CDR1 is MGHRA and CDR2 is YSYEKL. This CDR3 has 16 residues. CDR3 protein: CASSQDPASGHNEQFF. The DNA of the CDR3 is TGCGCCAGCAGCCAAGATCCGGCTAGCGGTCACAATGAGCAGTTCTTC.

The V call is TRBV6-1, the J call TRBJ2-5, with TRBD2 matching 12 bases. The germline CDR1 and CDR2 sequences are MNHNS and SASEGT. Trimming at V came to 8 bases and at J to 6 bases, leaving 10 bases not matched to a gene. The CDR3 runs to 15 residues. This CDR3 is CASDELAGGLKTQYF. The CDR3 coding sequence is TGTGCCAGCGATGAACTAGCGGGAGGATTAAAGACCCAGTACTTC.

This chain links TRBV2 with TRBJ2-7, with 8 bases matching TRBD2. V shed 7 bases and J 0 bases; nucleotides not matched to a gene: 8. The length of the CDR3 is 15 residues. In germline, CDR1 is SNHLY, CDR2 FYNNEI. CDR3 sequence (DNA): TGTGCCAGCACCCGCGGGGGGTCGAGCTCCTACGAGCAGTACTTC. This sequence encodes CASTRGGSSSYEQYF. Supplemented by reference TRBV2 and TRBJ2-7, the full variable domain reads EPEVTQTPSHQVTQMGQEVILRCVPISNHLYFYWYRQILGQKVEFLVSFYNNEISEKSEIFDDQFSVERPDGSNFTLKIRSTKLEDSAMYFCASTRGGSSSYEQYFGPGTRLTVT.

This chain connects TRBV7-9 to TRBJ1-3, with 7 positions matching TRBD1. The CDR3 loop spans 17 amino acids. Germline loops: CDR1 SEHNR, CDR2 FQNEAQ (reference sequence). J gave up 2 bases and V 5 bases, and 12 bases lay outside the gene matches. The CDR3 sequence is CASSPKMGQRTGNTIYF. CDR3 DNA: TGTGCCAGCAGCCCCAAGATGGGACAGAGGACTGGAAACACCATATATTTT.

The J gene is TRBJ2-4, the V gene TRBV28, with D perhaps matching TRBD1 (10 bases). The germline V gene has CDR1 MDHEN and CDR2 SYDVKM. CDR3 length equals 14 residues. The V and J ends lost 8 bases and 7 bases respectively, with 18 bases between them. The CDR3 loop reads CASAGGDRGNIQYF. In nucleotides, the CDR3 is TGTGCCAGCGCGGGGGGGGACAGGGGTAACATTCAGTACTTC.

V gene TRBV9 combines with J gene TRBJ2-7; D may be TRBD1 (6 bases). The V end was cut by 4 bases, the J end by 4 bases, with 15 bases between. This CDR3 contains 14 residues. Germline V gene data show CDR1 as SGDLS and CDR2 as YYNGEE. This CDR3 reads CASSTRQEGYEQYF. Here the CDR3 DNA reads TGTGCCAGCAGCACCCGACAGGAAGGGTACGAGCAGTACTTC. Using reference TRBV9 and TRBJ2-7 for the parts outside the CDR3, the full variable domain is DSGVTQTPKHLITATGQRVTLRCSPRSGDLSVYWYQQSLDQGLQFLIQYYNGEERAKGNILERFSAQQFPDLHSELNLSSLELGDSALYFCASSTRQEGYEQYFGPGTRLTVT.

V gene TRBV7-9 combines with J gene TRBJ2-2; D may be TRBD2 (5 bases). The V gene lost 4 bases and the J gene lost 9 bases, with 18 bases spanning the gap. This CDR3 is built from 15 residues. Germline CDR1 is SEHNR and CDR2 is FQNEAQ (reference sequence). Written as DNA, the CDR3 is TGTGCCAGCAGCTCGGTGCCAGAGGGAGTAAGGGAGCTGTTTTTT. Its protein product is CASSSVPEGVRELFF.

In regard to this clone: At one of its ends the junction is not consistent with the germline gene, which may arise from a read error. V gene TRBV7-7 combines with J gene TRBJ2-3; D not resolved. This CDR3 contains 15 residues. Germline V lookup: CDR1 SSHAT, CDR2 FNYEAQ (reference sequence). The CDR3 here is CASSLAGTSTDTQYF. For the CDR3, the DNA is TGTGCTAGCAGCTTAGCCGGTACTAGCACAGATACGCAGTATTTT. Using reference TRBV7-7 and TRBJ2-3 for the parts outside the CDR3, the full variable domain is GAGVSQSPRYKVTKRGQDVTLRCDPISSHATLYWYQQALGQGPEFLTYFNYEAQPDKSGLPSDRFSAERPEGSISTLTIQRTEQRDSAMYRCASSLAGTSTDTQYFGPGTRLTVL.

This chain joins TRBV10-3 and TRBJ2-2, with TRBD2 matching over 7 bases. CDR1 and CDR2 (germline): ENHRY, SYGVKD. Trimming cost V 3 bases and J 1 base; bases outside gene matches: 5. There are 16 residues in the CDR3. The CDR3 loop is CAISDGAGVNTGELFF. The CDR3 DNA reads as TGTGCCATCAGTGATGGCGCGGGAGTGAACACCGGGGAGCTGTTTTTT.

As regards this clone: This sample includes further DNA sequences coding for the same CDR3. The V gene is TRBV9, the J gene TRBJ2-7; TRBD1 matches at 11 bases. V lost 3 bases, J lost 4 bases, and 0 bases stayed unmatched. Per germline, CDR1 SGDLS and CDR2 YYNGEE. The CDR3 has 13 residues. This CDR3 is CASSGDRGYEQYF. The CDR3 region has the DNA TGTGCCAGCAGCGGGGACAGGGGGTACGAGCAGTACTTC.

V gene TRBV2 combines with J gene TRBJ2-7; D is undetermined. CDR1 is SNHLY, CDR2 FYNNEI, per germline. The CDR3 is made up of 12 amino acids. The V end was cut by 8 bases, the J end by 2 bases, with 10 bases between. The CDR3, as DNA: TGTGCCAGCCGGCAGGTAACCTACGAGCAGTACTTC. This gives the protein CASRQVTYEQYF.

The V gene is TRBV5-4, the J gene TRBJ2-5; 13 positions agree with TRBD2. From germline, CDR1 is SGHNT and CDR2 YYREEE (reference sequence). V lost 9 bases, J lost 3 bases, and 11 bases stayed unmatched. This CDR3 region has 16 residues. CDR3 in amino acids: CAIRTSGRTVEETQYF. The CDR3 coding sequence is TGTGCCATCAGGACTAGCGGGAGAACCGTAGAAGAGACCCAGTACTTC. Full variable domain (rest looked up from reference TRBV5-4 and TRBJ2-5): ETGVTQSPTHLIKTRGQQVTLRCSSQSGHNTVSWYQQALGQGPQFIFQYYREEENGRGNFPPRFSGLQFPNYSSELNVNALELDDSALYLCAIRTSGRTVEETQYFGPGTRLLVL.